This TCR beta chain is from a study of CD8+ T cells in alopecia areata. Extraction of RNA preceded its reverse transcription into cDNA, which served as the sequencing template. Sequenced by immunoSEQ multiplex PCR; TCRdb stores in-frame clones only, minus some. The sample has about 150,000 clones; approximately 50% are singletons. V dropped 5 bases and J dropped 0 bases, with 11 bases sitting between them. CDR1 is SGHTA and CDR2 is FQGTGA in the germline V gene. CDR3 length: 15 residues. The source of this sequence is a human donor with alopecia areata. Sequencing was carried out using CD4+ T cells sorted from blood. This chain joins TRBV7-3 and TRBJ2-1; maybe TRBD2 (6 bases). DNA of the CDR3: TGTGCCAGCAGCGCCCAGACTAGCTCCTACAATGAGCAGTTCTTC. Translation: CASSAQTSSYNEQFF.